This TCR beta chain was identified during a study of CD8+CD57+ T cells in acquired aplastic anemia. Study findings and constraints: Controls and patients did not differ significantly in CD8+ Simpson's diversity. Patients had twenty-nine CD8+ CDR3 sequences in common with controls (the shared set).

Genomic DNA, the template, was used for profiling of the TCR beta VDJ and CDR3. TCRdb called the reads again in MiXCR, with one record for every CDR3 protein. The data contain tens of thousands of distinct CDR3 sequences, around 70% of them singletons. All patients picked for sequencing had shown, by flow cytometry, an expansion of CD8+CD57+ cells. Receipt of therapy had not occurred in any patient by the time of blood sampling. The CDR3 sequence is 16 residues long. V was pared by 0 bases and J by 0 bases, with 12 bases between. From germline, CDR1 is SGHRS and CDR2 YFSETQ. To note about this clonotype: The target antigen is unknown.

Sequenced material: sorted CD4+, CD8+, or CD8+CD57+ T cells (not recorded which) from PBMCs. This receptor was identified in a human donor with aplastic anemia. The genes are TRBV5-1 and TRBJ1-2, with D possibly TRBD1 on 5 matching bases. The CDR3: CASSLARDRPNYGYTF. The CDR3 DNA sequence: TGCGCCAGCAGCTTGGCCAGAGACAGACCTAACTATGGCTACACCTTC. The full variable domain, completed using reference TRBV5-1 and TRBJ1-2, is KAGVTQTPRYLIKTRGQQVTLSCSPISGHRSVSWYQQTPGQGLQFLFEYFSETQRNKGNFPGRFSGRQFSNSRSEMNVSTLELGDSALYLCASSLARDRPNYGYTFGSGTRLTVV.